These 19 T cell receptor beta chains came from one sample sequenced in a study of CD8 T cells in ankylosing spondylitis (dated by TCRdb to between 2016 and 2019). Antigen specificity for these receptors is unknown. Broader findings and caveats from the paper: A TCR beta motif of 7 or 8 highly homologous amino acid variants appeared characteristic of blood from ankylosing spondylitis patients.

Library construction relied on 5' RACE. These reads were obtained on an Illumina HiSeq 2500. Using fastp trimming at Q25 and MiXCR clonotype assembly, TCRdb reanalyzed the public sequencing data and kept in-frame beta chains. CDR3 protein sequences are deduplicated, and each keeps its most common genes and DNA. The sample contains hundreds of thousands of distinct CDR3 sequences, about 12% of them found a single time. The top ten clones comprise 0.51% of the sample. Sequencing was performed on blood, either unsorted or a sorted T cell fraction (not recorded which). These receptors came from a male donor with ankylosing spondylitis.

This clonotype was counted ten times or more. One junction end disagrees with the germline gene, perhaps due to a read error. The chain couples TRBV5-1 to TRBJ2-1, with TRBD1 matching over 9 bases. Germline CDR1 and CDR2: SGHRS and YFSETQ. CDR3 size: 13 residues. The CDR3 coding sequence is TGTGCCAGCAGTTGGGACAGGGTAAATGAGCAGTTCTTC. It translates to CASSWDRVNEQFF.

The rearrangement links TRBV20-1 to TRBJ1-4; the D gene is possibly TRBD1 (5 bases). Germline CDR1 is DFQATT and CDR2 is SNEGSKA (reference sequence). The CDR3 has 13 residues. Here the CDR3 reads CSAWDGDNEKLFF. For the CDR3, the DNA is TGCAGCGCATGGGACGGCGATAATGAAAAACTGTTTTTT.

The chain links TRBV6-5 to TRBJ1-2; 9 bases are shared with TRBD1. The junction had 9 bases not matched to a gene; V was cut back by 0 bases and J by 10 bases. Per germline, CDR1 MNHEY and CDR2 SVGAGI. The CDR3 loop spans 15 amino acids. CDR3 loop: CASSYSWVQGAVYTF. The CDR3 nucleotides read TGTGCCAGCAGTTACTCTTGGGTACAGGGGGCGGTCTACACCTTC.

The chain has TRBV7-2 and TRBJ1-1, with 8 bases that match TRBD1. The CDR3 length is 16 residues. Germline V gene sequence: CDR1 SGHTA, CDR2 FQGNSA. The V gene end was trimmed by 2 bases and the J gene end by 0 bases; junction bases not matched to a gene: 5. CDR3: CASSLQGALVNTEAFF. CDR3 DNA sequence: TGTGCCAGCAGCTTACAGGGGGCTTTGGTGAACACTGAAGCTTTCTTT. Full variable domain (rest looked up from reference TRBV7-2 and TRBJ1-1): GAGVSQSPSNKVTEKGKDVELRCDPISGHTALYWYRQSLGQGLEFLIYFQGNSAPDKSGLPSDRFSAERTGGSVSTLTIQRTQQEDSAVYLCASSLQGALVNTEAFFGQGTRLTVV.

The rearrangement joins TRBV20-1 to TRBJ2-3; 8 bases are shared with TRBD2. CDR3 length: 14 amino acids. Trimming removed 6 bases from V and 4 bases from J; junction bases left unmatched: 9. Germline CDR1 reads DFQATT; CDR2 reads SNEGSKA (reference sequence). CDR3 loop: CSAPGGRVPDTQYF. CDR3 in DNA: TGCAGTGCCCCGGGGGGGCGAGTCCCAGATACGCAGTATTTT.

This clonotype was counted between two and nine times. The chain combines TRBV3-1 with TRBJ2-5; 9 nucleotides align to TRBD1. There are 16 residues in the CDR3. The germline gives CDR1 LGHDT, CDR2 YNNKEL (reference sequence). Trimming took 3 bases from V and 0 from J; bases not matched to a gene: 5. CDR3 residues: CASSHPRTGDQETQYF. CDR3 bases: TGTGCCAGCAGCCACCCACGGACAGGGGACCAAGAGACCCAGTACTTC.

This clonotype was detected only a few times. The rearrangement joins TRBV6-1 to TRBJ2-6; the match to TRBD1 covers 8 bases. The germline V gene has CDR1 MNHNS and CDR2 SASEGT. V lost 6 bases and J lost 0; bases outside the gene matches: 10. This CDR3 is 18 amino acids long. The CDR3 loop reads CASRGDGTGPSGANVLTF. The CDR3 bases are TGTGCCAGCAGGGGGGACGGGACAGGCCCCTCTGGGGCCAACGTCCTGACTTTC.

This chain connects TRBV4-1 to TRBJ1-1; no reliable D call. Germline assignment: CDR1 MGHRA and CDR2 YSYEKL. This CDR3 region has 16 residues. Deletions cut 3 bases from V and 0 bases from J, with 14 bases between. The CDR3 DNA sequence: TGCGCCAGCAGCCATAGAGTGGCGGCAATGAACACTGAAGCTTTCTTT. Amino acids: CASSHRVAAMNTEAFF.

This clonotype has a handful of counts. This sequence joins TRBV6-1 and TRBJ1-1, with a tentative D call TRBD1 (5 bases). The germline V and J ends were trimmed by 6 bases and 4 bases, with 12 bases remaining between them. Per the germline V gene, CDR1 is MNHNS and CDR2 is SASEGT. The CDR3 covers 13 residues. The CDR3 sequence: CASSFTGPTEAFF. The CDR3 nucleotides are TGTGCCAGCAGCTTTACAGGTCCCACTGAAGCTTTCTTT.

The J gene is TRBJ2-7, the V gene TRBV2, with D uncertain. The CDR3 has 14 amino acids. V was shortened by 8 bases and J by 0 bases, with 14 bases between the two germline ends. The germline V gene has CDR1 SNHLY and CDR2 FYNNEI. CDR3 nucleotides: TGTGCCAGCTCGAATCAGGTTAGCTCCTACGAGCAGTACTTC. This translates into CASSNQVSSYEQYF.

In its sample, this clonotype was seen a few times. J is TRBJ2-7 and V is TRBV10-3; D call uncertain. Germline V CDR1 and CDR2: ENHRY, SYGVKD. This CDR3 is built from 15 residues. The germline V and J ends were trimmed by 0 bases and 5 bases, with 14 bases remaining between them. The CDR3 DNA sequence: TGTGCCATCAGTGAGTCCAGGTCCCGCCTAGACGAGCAGTACTTC. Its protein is CAISESRSRLDEQYF.

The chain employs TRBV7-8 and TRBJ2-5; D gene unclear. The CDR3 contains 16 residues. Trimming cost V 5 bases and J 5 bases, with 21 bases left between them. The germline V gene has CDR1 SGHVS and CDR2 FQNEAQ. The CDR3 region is CASSRNIHPRDETQYF. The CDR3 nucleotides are TGTGCCAGCAGCCGAAACATCCACCCCAGAGACGAGACCCAGTACTTC.

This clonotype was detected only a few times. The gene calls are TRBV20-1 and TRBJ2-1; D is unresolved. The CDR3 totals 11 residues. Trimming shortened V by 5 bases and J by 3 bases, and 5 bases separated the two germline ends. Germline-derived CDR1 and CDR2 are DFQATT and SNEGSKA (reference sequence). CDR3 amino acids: CSAGFYNEQFF. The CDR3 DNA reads TGCAGTGCTGGCTTCTACAATGAGCAGTTCTTC.

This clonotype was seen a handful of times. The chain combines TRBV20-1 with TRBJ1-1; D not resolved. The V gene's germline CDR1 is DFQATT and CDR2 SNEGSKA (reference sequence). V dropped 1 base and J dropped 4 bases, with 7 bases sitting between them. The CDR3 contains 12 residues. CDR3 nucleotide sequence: TGCAGTGCTAGAGTCCCGGTCACTGAAGCTTTCTTT. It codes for CSARVPVTEAFF.

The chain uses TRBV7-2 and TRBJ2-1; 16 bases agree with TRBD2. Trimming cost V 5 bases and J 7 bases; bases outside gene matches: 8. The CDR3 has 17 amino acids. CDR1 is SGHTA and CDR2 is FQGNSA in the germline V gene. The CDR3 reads CASSKSLGLAGGNEQFF. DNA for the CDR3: TGTGCCAGCAGCAAAAGCCTGGGACTAGCGGGAGGGAATGAGCAGTTCTTC.

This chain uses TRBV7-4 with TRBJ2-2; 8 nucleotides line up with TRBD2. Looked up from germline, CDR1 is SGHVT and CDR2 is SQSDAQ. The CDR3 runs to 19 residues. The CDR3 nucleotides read TGTACCCTCAGTCCCGAAGGACCGGGACTAGGTAGTTTTAACGGGGAGCTGTTTTTT. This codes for CTLSPEGPGLGSFNGELFF. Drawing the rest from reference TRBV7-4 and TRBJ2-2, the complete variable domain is GAGVSQSPRYKVAKRGRDVALRCDSISGHVTLYWYRQTLGQGSEVLTYSQSDAQRDKSGRPSGRFSAERPERSVSTLKIQRTEQGDSAVYLCTLSPEGPGLGSFNGELFFGEGSRLTVL.

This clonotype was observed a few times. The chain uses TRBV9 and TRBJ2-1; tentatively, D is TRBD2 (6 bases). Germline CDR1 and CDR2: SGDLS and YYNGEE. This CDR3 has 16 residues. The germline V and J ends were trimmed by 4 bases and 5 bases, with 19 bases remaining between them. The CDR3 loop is CASSPRLLAVNNEQFF. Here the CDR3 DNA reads TGTGCCAGCAGCCCCCGGTTATTAGCGGTAAACAATGAGCAGTTCTTC.

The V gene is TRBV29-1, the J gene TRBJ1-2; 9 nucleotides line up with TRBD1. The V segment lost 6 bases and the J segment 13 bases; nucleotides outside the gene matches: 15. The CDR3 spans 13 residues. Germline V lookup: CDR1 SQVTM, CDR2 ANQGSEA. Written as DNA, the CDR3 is TGCAGCGTGCGGGGGACAGGGATTTTAGCGGGCACCTTC. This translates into CSVRGTGILAGTF.

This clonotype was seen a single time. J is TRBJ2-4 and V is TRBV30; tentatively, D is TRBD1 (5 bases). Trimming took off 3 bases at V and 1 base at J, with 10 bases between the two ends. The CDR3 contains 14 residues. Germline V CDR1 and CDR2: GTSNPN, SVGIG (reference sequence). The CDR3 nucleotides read TGTGCCTGGAGCCCAGGGATGGCCAAAAACATTCAGTACTTC. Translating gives CAWSPGMAKNIQYF.